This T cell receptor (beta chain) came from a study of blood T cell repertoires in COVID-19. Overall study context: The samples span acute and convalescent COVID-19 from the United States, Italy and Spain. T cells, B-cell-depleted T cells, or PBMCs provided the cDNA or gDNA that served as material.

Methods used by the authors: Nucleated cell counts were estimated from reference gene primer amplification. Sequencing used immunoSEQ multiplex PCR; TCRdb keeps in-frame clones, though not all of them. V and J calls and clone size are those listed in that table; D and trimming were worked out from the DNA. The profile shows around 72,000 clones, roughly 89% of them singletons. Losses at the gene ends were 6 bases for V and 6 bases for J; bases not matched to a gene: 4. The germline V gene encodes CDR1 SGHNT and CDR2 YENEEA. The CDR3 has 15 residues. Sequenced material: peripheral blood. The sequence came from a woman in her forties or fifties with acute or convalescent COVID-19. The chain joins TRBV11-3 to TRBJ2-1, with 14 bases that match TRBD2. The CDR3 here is CASSSGLAGGNEQFF. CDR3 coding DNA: TGTGCCAGCAGTTCTGGACTAGCGGGAGGCAATGAGCAGTTCTTC.